One sample yielded the 2 T cell receptor beta chains listed below, sequenced in a study of blood T cell repertoires in COVID-19. Method: immunoSEQ multiplex PCR; TCRdb's copy keeps in-frame clones and lacks some. This table holds roughly 200,000 clones, 86% found once. The sequenced material came from PBMCs or T cells enriched from blood (not recorded which). The receptors come from a woman in her 50s in a cohort exposed to, infected with or recovered from COVID-19 (not recorded which).

The chain couples TRBV6-5 to TRBJ1-2; D not resolved. V was pared by 5 bases and J by 12 bases, with 19 bases between. The germline V gene encodes CDR1 MNHEY and CDR2 SVGAGI. This CDR3 contains 13 residues. The CDR3 bases are TGTGCCAGCAGTCCGGGATTACTAATTGCGGACACCTTC. Its translation is CASSPGLLIADTF.

A remark on this clone: An end of the junction does not agree with germline; a read error may underlie this. This rearrangement joins TRBV7-7 to TRBJ2-5; D might be TRBD2 (6 bases). Germline V gene lookup returns CDR1 SSHAT and CDR2 FNYEAQ (reference sequence). This CDR3 has 15 residues. CDR3 in DNA: TGTGCTAGCAGCCCGGGGGAATGGAGTTTGGAGACCCAGTACTTC. Translating gives CASSPGEWSLETQYF.